This T cell receptor beta chain was captured by sequencing in a study of cytomegalovirus exposure and HLA in healthy donors (TCRdb year 2017). At the level of the whole study: An earlier analysis of approximately 640 of the donors reported 250 to 350 Gb of sequence data and some 100 million unique TCR beta sequences from around 200 million T cells. Typing coverage differed by locus: A, B, C, DRB1 and DQB1 were typed in roughly 620-630 donors, DQA1 in roughly 510, DPA1 in some 570, and DPB1 in 400 to 480. High-throughput TCR immunosequencing, statistical association of individual TCRs with disease status, and machine learning were combined to predict cytomegalovirus infection status. Rather than using new phenotypic data, the later analysis identified candidate immune exposures from TCR beta sequences and from how often those sequences occurred across donors. In a later analysis, previously published TCR beta repertoires from 500 to 750 donors were re-analyzed and high-resolution HLA genotyping was added so that TCR occurrence patterns could be studied. All discovery cohort repertoires had been generated using a single sequencing platform. The study profiled the T cell repertoires of about 720 subjects by immunosequencing and related them to cytomegalovirus serostatus. Donor age, sex, ethnicity and CMV serostatus were compiled alongside the repertoire data. In an earlier analysis of 587 of the donors, high-throughput TCR beta sequencing was used to judge whether each TCR beta V gene segment behaved as functional or pseudogenic. Besides the first cohort of around 670 subjects, a separate validation cohort made up of roughly 120 different subjects was used. About five DR-DQ haplotypes were treated as single units for association and clustering because of strong linkage in the cohort. An early release that covered about 640 HLA-typed donors contained approximately 320 gigabases of sequencing data and around 85 million unique TCR sequences. On average, over 200,000 unique TCR beta nucleotide sequences were sequenced per donor among 300 to 500 genotyped donors of the cohort, with roughly 18% of those sequences being non-productive. The study aimed to test whether cataloging public T cell receptors could reveal signatures of past pathogen exposure. Of the 300 to 400 genotyped donors, around 81% fell in the genetic ancestry cluster associated with self-reported Caucasian donors. Class I and class II HLA loci were covered by the typing at four-digit resolution. Genome-wide SNP genotypes for about three fifths of the roughly 670 donors were used in a later genetic analysis, which treated that subset as a discovery cohort. Summary of the overall study and its limitations: Several of the top co-occurrence clusters appeared to be linked to parvovirus B19, influenza, CMV and Epstein-Barr virus, according to a later analysis. Because counts were too low, about 18 rarely observed V segments, including chromosome 9 orphons, were excluded from the earlier analysis of 587 of the donors. Compared with equally common non-associated chains, HLA-associated TCR beta chains in a later analysis were more clonally expanded and had lower generation probabilities. The presence/absence analyses assumed that sequencing depth was roughly uniform across donors, and that assumption may not be true. Most TCR sequences were observed very rarely across donors, whereas some public TCRs were present in many individuals. According to a later analysis, most CMV-associated TCR beta chains appeared to be HLA-restricted, and the HLA associations seemed to be driven largely by CMV exposure. A further reported finding was that TCR beta sequences accurately predicted the HLA-A and HLA-B alleles for most subjects in the first cohort. Correlated functional status among segregating V segments might reflect linkage disequilibrium, but an unknown experimental factor could not be ruled out. For the cohort, immune exposure information was limited to CMV serostatus. A cluster of highly shared sequence variants was judged likely to be a technical artifact of the sequencing pipeline. Some IMGT-functional V segments, including TRBV6-2 and TRBV6-3, could not be distinguished by the 87-base-pair reads and were therefore excluded. Three of the identified cytomegalovirus-associated TCR beta chains were confirmed in vitro to be specific for cytomegalovirus antigens. A later genetic analysis reported fewer N-insertions in productive TCRs among donors in an Asian-associated ancestry cluster than the roughly 670-donor mean. A total of 164 TCR beta chains were listed by the study as associated with cytomegalovirus. When HLA alleles, especially DR and DQ, strongly co-occurred, TCR associations were difficult to assign to individual alleles. In a later genetic analysis, a missense DCLRE1C variant was associated with V-gene and J-gene trimming of TCR beta chains, and the association was replicated in an independent cohort. In a later analysis, the rate of TCR association differed among HLA loci, with DRB1 alleles having the most associated TCRs and HLA-C alleles having the fewest. Because HLA typing was unavailable for some donors at each locus, only the typed subset was used in association tests. This cohort had only TCR beta chains sequenced, and the lack of alpha or paired-chain data limited which features could be detected. It was suggested by the authors that the approach could potentially be generalized to other disease states and immunological phenotypes. Specific HLA alleles were associated with 15,000 to 20,000 TCR beta sequences at a false discovery rate of 0.05 in a later analysis. Cytomegalovirus status was reported to be diagnosed by the classifier with high specificity and sensitivity in both the original and validation cohorts. Broadly in line with IMGT annotations, most TCR beta V segments showed up in productive rearrangements about 90% or about 30% of the time in an earlier analysis of around 550 of the donors.

Comment on this clone: Its antigen specificity is not known. Base qualities were left out, and no much larger clone turns up one base away.

Libraries were made using the immunoSEQ multiplex PCR assay. For the multiplex PCR, a mixture combining 60 forward primers for TCR Vbeta segments and 13 reverse primers for TCR Jbeta segments was used. A multiplex PCR assay on genomic DNA amplified the CDR3 region of rearranged TCR beta genes. The amplified TCR beta libraries were sequenced on the Illumina HiSeq System as 87-base-pair reads. The authors' analysis ran thus. A later analysis counted tens of millions of unique TCR beta chains across the 500 to 850 repertoires, and around 9.9 million of these chains were shared by at least two donors. A nearest-neighbor algorithm error-corrected the raw reads and collapsed the reads into unique sequences, merging closely related sequences to remove PCR and sequencing errors. To assign V, D and J gene segments, CDR3 sequences were aligned to IMGT reference sequences. Each retained sequence needed at least a six-nucleotide match to both a V gene segment and a J gene segment. A rearrangement was called productive if the CDR3 had no stop codons and remained in frame with V and J, and every other rearrangement was called non-productive. Following IMGT convention, CDR3 was defined as the stretch from the second conserved V-encoded cysteine up to the conserved J-encoded phenylalanine. In an earlier analysis of around 570 of the donors, sequences lacking an unambiguous match to a single V gene segment were excluded. An earlier analysis of approximately 590 of the donors called V segments functional above 56.7% productive rearrangements and segregating when the between-donor standard deviation exceeded 5%. To diagnose cytomegalovirus status from the catalog of TCR beta chain sequences, a statistical classification framework was built. In a later analysis, V and J genes were assigned by comparing TCR nucleotide sequences against IMGT/GENE-DB human TR gene sequences. A later analysis assigned CDR3 sequences and most-parsimonious VDJ recombination scenarios with the TCRdist pipeline. In a later analysis, each TCR beta chain was defined by its CDR3 amino acid sequence together with its V-gene family, and reads lacking a unique V-gene family were excluded. To address suspected cross-contamination and a sequencing artifact, a later analysis removed several hundred highly shared, low-generation-probability nucleotide sequences. For each public chain, a later analysis derived a clonal expansion index from normalized ranks of inferred template counts within each repertoire. In a later analysis, generation probabilities were computed using a VDJ recombination model fitted to out-of-frame rearrangements, and the results were checked against IGoR. In a later analysis, hypergeometric tests were used to score TCR-TCR, TCR-HLA and TCR-CMV co-occurrence, with a repertoire-size bias correction applied to TCR pairs. To estimate false discovery rates, a later analysis permuted the HLA or CMV assignments 20 times. In a later analysis, co-occurring TCRs were grouped using DBSCAN, and TCRdist sequence similarity was added for clustering within HLA-allele-positive subsets. Co-occurrence clustering excluded repertoires with fewer than 30,000 or more than 120,000 public chains, plus five with anomalous nucleotide sharing. TCRdb limited this immuneACCESS table to in-frame rearrangements with V and J called. A share of clones is missing; checked studies link under half to unresolved V genes, and the rest is unexplained. D and trimming were read from the DNA, whereas the V and J calls and clone size are those reported in that table. The sample includes 95,000 to 150,000 clones, with approximately 80% observed a single time. The ten largest clones capture about 1.8% of the sample.

In total, more than 500 healthy bone marrow donors made up the cohort. At the time of sampling, all cohort members were nominally healthy, though unrecorded immune exposures were likely present. The donor tested CMV seronegative and was one of the 352 seronegative cohort members. Each donor provided a peripheral blood sample, and peripheral blood mononuclear cells were used for TCR beta sequencing. The Qiagen DNeasy Blood Extraction Kit was used to extract genomic DNA from the blood cell samples. The CDR3, cysteine through phenylalanine, is 13 amino acids long. The read is trimmed to its CDR3 DNA, 39 bases read in frame from base 1. V gives up 8 bases and J gives up 1 base, and the segment between their germline ends measures 12 bases. CDR1 and CDR2 (SGHKS, YYEKEE) derive from the germline V gene (reference sequence).

This receptor was identified in a man aged 45 to 65 in good health and CMV-seronegative. The sequenced sample consisted of PBMCs. This sequence uses TRBV5-5 and TRBJ1-1, and perhaps TRBD1 as D gene, on 6 matching bases. The DNA sequence follows: TGTGCCAGTAGACGGACAGCGAACACTGAAGCTTTCTTT. This gives the protein CASRRTANTEAFF.